Listed below are T cell receptor beta chains from one sample, sequenced in a study of T cells in Graves' hyperthyroidism and ophthalmopathy. TCRdb processed the multiplex PCR reads anew with MiXCR; each CDR3 protein has one entry. The repertoire holds a few hundred thousand distinct CDR3 sequences, about a fifth seen once, with about 25% in the top ten. Sequenced sample: blood. The receptor source for this set is a man younger than 30 with Graves' hyperthyroidism. The CDR3 runs from the conserved cysteine through the conserved F or W. The D gene is left open where the match is weak.

NA TRBV19 CASSIEVGNGASNQPQHF
TRBD1 TRBV12-3/TRBV12-4 CASRQSTGKEETQYF
NA TRBV28 CASSSTGHFGYTF
NA TRBV7-8 CASSLRRVPETQYF
NA TRBV6-4 CASSSGQSYGYTF
TRBD1 TRBV28 CASSSTGGLYSSNQPQHF
TRBD2 TRBV27 CASSPQGLVSYEQYF
NA TRBV6-1 CASRGDLQETQYF
NA TRBV6-1 CASRDGALAAFF
NA TRBV2 CASSGSGHEQYF
NA TRBV24-1 CATSDPTTGSYEQYF
TRBD1 TRBV20-1 CSAHDGTGVDEQYF
TRBD1 TRBV29-1 CSVGDSYSNQPQHF
NA TRBV12-3/TRBV12-4 CASSLQGDGSGTDTQYF
NA TRBV27 CASSRGGGTGELFF
NA TRBV5-1 CASSSPGSTGANVLTF
NA TRBV12-3/TRBV12-4 CASSPDSNYNEQFF